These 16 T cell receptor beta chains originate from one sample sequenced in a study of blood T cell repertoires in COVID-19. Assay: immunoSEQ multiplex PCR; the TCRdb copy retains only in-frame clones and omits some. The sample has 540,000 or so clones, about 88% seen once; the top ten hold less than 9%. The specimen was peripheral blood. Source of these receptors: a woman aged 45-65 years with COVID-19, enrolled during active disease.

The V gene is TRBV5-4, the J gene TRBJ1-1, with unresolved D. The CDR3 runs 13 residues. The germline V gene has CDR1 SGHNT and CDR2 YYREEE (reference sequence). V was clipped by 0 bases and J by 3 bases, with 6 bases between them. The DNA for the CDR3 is TGTGCCAGCAGCTTGGACGGTTACACTGAAGCTTTCTTT. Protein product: CASSLDGYTEAFF.

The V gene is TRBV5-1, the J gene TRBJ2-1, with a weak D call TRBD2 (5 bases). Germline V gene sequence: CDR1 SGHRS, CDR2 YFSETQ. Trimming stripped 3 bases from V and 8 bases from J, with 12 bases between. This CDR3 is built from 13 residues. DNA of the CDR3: TGCGCCAGCAGCTCCCAACTAGGTCATGAGCAGTTCTTC. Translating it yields CASSSQLGHEQFF.

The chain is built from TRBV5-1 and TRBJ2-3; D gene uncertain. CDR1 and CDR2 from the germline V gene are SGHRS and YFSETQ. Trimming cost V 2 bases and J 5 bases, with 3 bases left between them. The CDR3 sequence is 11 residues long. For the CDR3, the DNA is TGCGCCAGCAGCTTACAAGATACGCAGTATTTT. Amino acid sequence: CASSLQDTQYF.

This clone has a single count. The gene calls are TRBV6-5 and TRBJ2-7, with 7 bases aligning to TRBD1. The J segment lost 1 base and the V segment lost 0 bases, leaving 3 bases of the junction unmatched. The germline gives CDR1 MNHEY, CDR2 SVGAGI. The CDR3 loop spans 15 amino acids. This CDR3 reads CASSYSEGASYEQYF. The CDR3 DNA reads TGTGCCAGCAGTTACTCCGAGGGGGCTTCCTACGAGCAGTACTTC.

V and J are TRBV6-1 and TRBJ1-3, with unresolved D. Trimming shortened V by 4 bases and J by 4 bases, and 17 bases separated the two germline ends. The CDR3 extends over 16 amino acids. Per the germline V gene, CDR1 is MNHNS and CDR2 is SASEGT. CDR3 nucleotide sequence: TGTGCCAGCAGTGGCTACCTCGGTCTCTCAGGAAACACCATATATTTT. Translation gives CASSGYLGLSGNTIYF.

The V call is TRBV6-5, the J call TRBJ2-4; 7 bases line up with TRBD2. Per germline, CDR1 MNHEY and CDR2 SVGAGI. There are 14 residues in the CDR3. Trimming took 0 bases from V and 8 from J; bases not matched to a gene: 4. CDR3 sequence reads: CASSYSPGGDIQYF. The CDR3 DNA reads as TGTGCCAGCAGTTACTCCCCGGGGGGAGACATTCAGTACTTC.

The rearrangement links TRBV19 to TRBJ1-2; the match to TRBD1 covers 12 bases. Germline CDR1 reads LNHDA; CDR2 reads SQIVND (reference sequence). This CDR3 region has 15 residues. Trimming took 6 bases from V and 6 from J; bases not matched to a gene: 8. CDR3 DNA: TGTGCCAGTAGCGACTACGGGACAGGGGGCCATGGCTACACCTTC. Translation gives CASSDYGTGGHGYTF.

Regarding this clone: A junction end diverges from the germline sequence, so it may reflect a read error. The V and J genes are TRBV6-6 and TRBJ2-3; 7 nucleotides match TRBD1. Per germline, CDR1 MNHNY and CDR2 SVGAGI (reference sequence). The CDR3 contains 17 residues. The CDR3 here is CASSREVGDSLTYTQYF. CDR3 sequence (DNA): TGTGCCAGCAGCCGAGAGGTTGGGGACAGCCTCACATATACGCAGTATTTT.

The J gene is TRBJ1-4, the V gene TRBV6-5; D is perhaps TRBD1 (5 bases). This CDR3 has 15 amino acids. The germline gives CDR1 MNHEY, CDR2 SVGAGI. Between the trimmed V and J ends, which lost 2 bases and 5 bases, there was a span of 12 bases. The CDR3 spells CASSYRQGQNEKLFF. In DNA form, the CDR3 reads TGTGCCAGCAGTTACCGTCAGGGCCAAAATGAAAAACTGTTTTTT.

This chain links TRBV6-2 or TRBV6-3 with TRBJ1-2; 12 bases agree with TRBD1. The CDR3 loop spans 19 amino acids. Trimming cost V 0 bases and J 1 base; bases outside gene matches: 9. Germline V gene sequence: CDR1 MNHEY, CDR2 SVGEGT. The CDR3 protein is CASSYSPGQGAEFNYGYTF. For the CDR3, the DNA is TGTGCCAGCAGTTACTCGCCGGGACAGGGGGCCGAATTTAACTATGGCTACACCTTC.

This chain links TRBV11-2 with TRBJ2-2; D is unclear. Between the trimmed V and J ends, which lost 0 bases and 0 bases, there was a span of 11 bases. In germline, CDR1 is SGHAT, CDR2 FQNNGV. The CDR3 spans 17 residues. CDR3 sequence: CASSLELAGANTGELFF. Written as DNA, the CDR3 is TGTGCCAGCAGCTTAGAACTGGCCGGAGCGAACACCGGGGAGCTGTTTTTT.

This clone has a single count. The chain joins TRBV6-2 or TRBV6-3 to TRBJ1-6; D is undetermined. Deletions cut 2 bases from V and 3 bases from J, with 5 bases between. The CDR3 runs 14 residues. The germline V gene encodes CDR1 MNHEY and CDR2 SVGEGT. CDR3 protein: CASSYRGYNSPLHF. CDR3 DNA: TGTGCCAGCAGTTACAGAGGCTATAATTCACCCCTCCACTTT.

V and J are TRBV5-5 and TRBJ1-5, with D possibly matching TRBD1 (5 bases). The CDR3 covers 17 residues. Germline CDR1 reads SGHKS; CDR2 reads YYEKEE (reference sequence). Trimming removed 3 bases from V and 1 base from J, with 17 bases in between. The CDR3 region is CASSSTPGGGSNQPQHF. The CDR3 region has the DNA TGTGCCAGCAGCTCGACCCCCGGGGGTGGAAGCAATCAGCCCCAGCATTTT.

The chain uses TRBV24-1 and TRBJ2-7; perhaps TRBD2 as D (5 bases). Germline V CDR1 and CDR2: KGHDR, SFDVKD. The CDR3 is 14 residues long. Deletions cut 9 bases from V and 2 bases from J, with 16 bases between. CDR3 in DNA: TGTGCCACCTCGTACGGAGGAAGGACCTACGAGCAGTACTTC. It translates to CATSYGGRTYEQYF.

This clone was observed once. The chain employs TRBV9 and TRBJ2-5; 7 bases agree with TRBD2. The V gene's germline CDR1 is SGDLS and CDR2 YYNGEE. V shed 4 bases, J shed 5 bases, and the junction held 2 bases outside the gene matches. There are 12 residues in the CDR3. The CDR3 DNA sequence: TGTGCCAGCAGCCCCGGGGGGGAGACCCAGTACTTC. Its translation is CASSPGGETQYF.

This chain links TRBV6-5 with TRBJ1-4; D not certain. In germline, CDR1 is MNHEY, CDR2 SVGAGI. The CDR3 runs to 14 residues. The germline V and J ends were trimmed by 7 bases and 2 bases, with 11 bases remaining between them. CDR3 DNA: TGTGCCAGCACCGAGGACTCTACTAATGAAAAACTGTTTTTT. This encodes CASTEDSTNEKLFF.